This section outlines one T cell receptor (beta chain) sequence together with its context. The antigen remains unidentified. TCRdb reprocessed the 5' RACE reads via MiXCR and lists one record per CDR3 protein. In the table there are about 470,000 distinct CDR3 sequences, about 18% of which are singletons. This CDR3 has 15 amino acids. Germline-derived CDR1 and CDR2 are SQVTM and ANQGSEA. V was pared by 6 bases and J by 1 base, with 11 bases of the junction left unmatched. The data stem from a study of T-cell memory formation after mild COVID-19. Study details: TCR clusters were mostly donor specific.

General study points: Memory from before infection featured some responding clones, which suggests cross-reactive memory joined. Contracting CD4+ clones lay largely in CM and EM, with CD8+ ones residing in EMRA.

The origin of this receptor is an adult woman who had mild COVID-19 (a few samples of this study predate the infection). Cell type and time point are not known. The V call is TRBV29-1, the J call TRBJ2-5, with TRBD1 matching 7 bases. The sequenced sample consisted of PBMCs or a T cell subset sorted from them (not recorded which). CDR3 residues: CSVEDRKGFQETQYF. The CDR3 DNA reads TGCAGCGTCGAGGACAGGAAGGGGTTCCAAGAGACCCAGTACTTC.